The next 23 T cell receptor beta chains were all read from a single sample in a study of shared clonotypes between healthy human individuals (dated by TCRdb to 2018 to 2021). To prepare the library, the immunoSEQ multiplex PCR assay was applied. In TCRdb, the immuneACCESS table is reduced to in-frame sequences with V and J assigned. These tables do not hold every clone; where another copy was compared, an unresolved V gene accounts for under half, and the others remain unexplained. This sample lists 2 million to 3 million clones; 80% to 95% were detected once. The ten largest make up approximately 0.35% of the sample. Source material: naive CD4+ T cells from PBMCs. Read against the paper, the sample's cell subset or site label means: CD45RA+ positively selected. The receptor source for this set is a man aged 18 to 29 in good health. Some clones in this sample may be carry-over from other donors' samples.

The chain uses TRBV9 and TRBJ2-2; TRBD1 matches 10 bases. Trimming at V came to 4 bases and at J to 4 bases, leaving 7 bases not matched to a gene. The germline V gene encodes CDR1 SGDLS and CDR2 YYNGEE. The CDR3 is made up of 16 amino acids. The CDR3 DNA reads as TGTGCCAGCAGCCCAGGAGGACAGGGGGGCACCGGGGAGCTGTTTTTT. This codes for CASSPGGQGGTGELFF.

The chain employs TRBV2 and TRBJ2-5, with a possible D match to TRBD2 (5 bases). V lost 6 bases to trimming and J lost 4 bases, with 18 bases between them. The V gene's germline CDR1 is SNHLY and CDR2 FYNNEI. The CDR3 is made up of 15 amino acids. The CDR3 loop is CASRFRLTFSETQYF. The CDR3 DNA is TGTGCCAGCAGGTTCAGACTAACTTTCTCAGAGACCCAGTACTTC.

In nucleotides, the CDR3 is TGTGCCAGCAGTCTGACTAGCGGGGAGCAGTTCTTC. Translation gives CASSLTSGEQFF. This chain uses TRBV2 with TRBJ2-1; 10 nucleotides line up with TRBD2. The germline V gene encodes CDR1 SNHLY and CDR2 FYNNEI. This CDR3 region has 12 residues. V dropped 5 bases and J dropped 10; count of bases not matched to a gene: 2.

The chain is built from TRBV7-2 and TRBJ2-2; D is undetermined. CDR1 and CDR2 (germline): SGHTA, FQGNSA. V gave up 3 bases and J gave up 2 bases, with 10 bases separating them. The CDR3 has 15 residues. CDR3 protein: CASSLFGTNTGELFF. The CDR3 bases are TGTGCCAGCAGCTTGTTCGGTACCAACACCGGGGAGCTGTTTTTT.

This clone was detected a few times. This chain links TRBV6-5 with TRBJ2-7; 10 bases agree with TRBD1. CDR1 MNHEY and CDR2 SVGAGI come from the germline V gene. CDR3 size: 15 residues. Unmatched junction bases numbered 5, after V lost 0 bases and J lost 6 bases. CDR3 nucleotide sequence: TGTGCCAGCAGTTACTCTGGGACAGGGGTGTTCGAGCAGTACTTC. This sequence encodes CASSYSGTGVFEQYF.

This chain joins TRBV11-2 and TRBJ2-2, with TRBD2 matching over 11 bases. V lost 1 base to trimming and J lost 5 bases; unmatched junction nucleotides: 6. This CDR3 is built from 17 residues. Germline values: CDR1 SGHAT, CDR2 FQNNGV. CDR3 sequence: CASSLGTSGRPTGELFF. CDR3 DNA sequence: TGTGCCAGCAGCTTAGGGACTAGCGGGCGTCCGACCGGGGAGCTGTTTTTT. The whole variable domain, remainder taken from reference TRBV11-2 and TRBJ2-2, is EAGVAQSPRYKIIEKRQSVAFWCNPISGHATLYWYQQILGQGPKLLIQFQNNGVVDDSQLPKDRFSAERLKGVDSTLKIQPAKLEDSAVYLCASSLGTSGRPTGELFFGEGSRLTVL.

The chain employs TRBV15 and TRBJ1-1; tentative D call: TRBD1 (5 bases). Trimming left V 1 base short and J 4 bases short, with 10 bases between. The CDR3 has 14 residues. Looked up from germline, CDR1 is LNHNV and CDR2 is YYDKDF (reference sequence). The CDR3 DNA reads TGTGCCACCAGCAGAGGAGGGGCTGTCACTGAAGCTTTCTTT. It translates to CATSRGGAVTEAFF. Filled out from reference TRBV15 and TRBJ1-1, the complete variable domain reads DAMVIQNPRYQVTQFGKPVTLSCSQTLNHNVMYWYQQKSSQAPKLLFHYYDKDFNNEADTPDNFQSRRPNTSFCFLDIRSPGLGDTAMYLCATSRGGAVTEAFFGQGTRLTVV.

V gene TRBV9 combines with J gene TRBJ2-7; the match to TRBD2 covers 9 bases. Germline CDR1 reads SGDLS; CDR2 reads YYNGEE. V was pared by 2 bases and J by 2 bases, with 2 bases of the junction left unmatched. The CDR3 has 14 amino acids. The CDR3 region has the DNA TGTGCCAGCAGCGTGCGGGAGGGCCCCTACGAGCAGTACTTC. Amino acid sequence: CASSVREGPYEQYF.

The V gene is TRBV2, the J gene TRBJ1-2; TRBD1 aligns across 9 bases. CDR3 length: 15 residues. CDR1 and CDR2 (germline): SNHLY, FYNNEI. V shed 4 bases, J shed 0 bases, and the junction held 3 bases outside the gene matches. In DNA, the CDR3 is TGTGCCAGCAGTGCCACAGGGGGCCCTAACTATGGCTACACCTTC. Its protein product is CASSATGGPNYGYTF.

Comment on this clone: The sample carries other DNA sequences with the same CDR3. The V and J genes are TRBV19 and TRBJ1-5; D not certain. Germline CDR1 and CDR2: LNHDA and SQIVND (reference sequence). V dropped 0 bases and J dropped 7 bases, with 10 bases sitting between them. There are 14 residues in the CDR3. CDR3: CASSIEGRRQPQHF. The CDR3 DNA reads as TGTGCCAGTAGTATAGAGGGAAGGAGGCAGCCCCAGCATTTT.

This clone showed up just once. The chain couples TRBV28 to TRBJ2-7, with 8 bases aligning to TRBD2. The CDR3 consists of 18 residues. CDR1 is MDHEN and CDR2 is SYDVKM in the germline V gene. V lost 6 bases and J lost 2; bases outside the gene matches: 18. The CDR3 here is CASRGRRAGSGGTYEQYF. Here the CDR3 DNA reads TGTGCCAGCAGGGGCAGACGGGCGGGTTCGGGAGGGACCTACGAGCAGTACTTC.

The chain couples TRBV29-1 to TRBJ2-1, with D tentatively TRBD1 or TRBD2 (5 bases each). CDR1 SQVTM and CDR2 ANQGSEA come from the germline V gene. This CDR3 has 12 amino acids. Trimming took off 2 bases at V and 6 bases at J, with 8 bases between the two ends. The CDR3 region is CSVERGTNEQFF. In DNA form, the CDR3 reads TGCAGCGTTGAACGAGGGACCAATGAGCAGTTCTTC.

This chain joins TRBV6-1 and TRBJ2-1, with 7 nucleotides matching TRBD2. The CDR3 is 14 amino acids. V gave up 5 bases and J gave up 2 bases; unmatched junction bases: 3. CDR1 is MNHNS and CDR2 is SASEGT in the germline V gene. CDR3 sequence (DNA): TGTGCCAGCAGTCAAAGCGGGACCTACAATGAGCAGTTCTTC. Its protein is CASSQSGTYNEQFF.

This clone is a singleton in its sample. The chain joins TRBV4-3 to TRBJ2-1, with D unclear. The germline CDR1 and CDR2 sequences are LGHNA and YSLEER. This CDR3 comprises 13 residues. The ends were cut back, 4 bases at V and 5 bases at J, with 9 bases in the middle. In DNA, the CDR3 is TGCGCCAGCAGCCCTCGAGTCGACAATGAGCAGTTCTTC. Translation: CASSPRVDNEQFF.

The chain employs TRBV18 and TRBJ1-5; 7 bases fit TRBD1. The CDR3 is 14 amino acids. With 3 bases clipped from V and 8 bases from J, the junction kept 7 bases outside the gene matches. From germline, CDR1 is KGHSH and CDR2 LQKENI. The DNA of the CDR3 is TGTGCCAGCTCACCTACAGGGGCCCAAGAGCCCCAGCATTTT. It is translated as CASSPTGAQEPQHF.

In its sample, this clone was seen once. This sequence joins TRBV7-2 and TRBJ2-1, with D perhaps assigned TRBD1 or TRBD2 (6 bases each). Trimming left V 5 bases short and J 8 bases short, with 16 bases between. This CDR3 is built from 14 residues. Germline V lookup: CDR1 SGHTA, CDR2 FQGNSA. DNA for the CDR3: TGTGCCAGCAGCCCCGGGGGTGGGGGCGATGAGCAGTTCTTC. The encoded protein is CASSPGGGGDEQFF.

Remarks on this clone: At the DNA level, this CDR3 is encoded by other sequences in the same sample as well. The chain carries TRBV9 and TRBJ2-1; TRBD2 agrees at 9 bases. This CDR3 is built from 16 residues. J was trimmed by 0 bases and V by 0 bases; bases with no gene match: 1. Germline lookup yields CDR1 SGDLS and CDR2 YYNGEE. CDR3 bases: TGTGCCAGCAGCGTAGGTAGCGGGAGCTCCTACAATGAGCAGTTCTTC. Amino acid sequence: CASSVGSGSSYNEQFF.

The chain uses TRBV2 and TRBJ1-4; 8 nucleotides match TRBD1. This CDR3 comprises 15 residues. The J segment lost 4 bases and the V segment lost 6 bases, leaving 7 bases of the junction unmatched. The germline gives CDR1 SNHLY, CDR2 FYNNEI. The CDR3 loop is CASRANRGGNEKLFF. Here the CDR3 DNA reads TGTGCCAGCAGGGCGAACAGGGGGGGTAATGAAAAACTGTTTTTT.

This chain connects TRBV7-9 to TRBJ2-7; D uncertain. V lost 0 bases, J lost 7 bases, and 13 bases lay in between. There are 14 residues in the CDR3. CDR1 SEHNR and CDR2 FQNEAQ come from the germline V gene (reference sequence). CDR3 sequence: CASSLATGPGEQYF. In DNA form, the CDR3 reads TGTGCCAGCAGCTTAGCGACGGGCCCCGGGGAGCAGTACTTC.

This chain joins TRBV27 and TRBJ1-1, with TRBD1 matching over 9 bases. Losses at the gene ends were 4 bases for V and 1 base for J; bases not matched to a gene: 4. The germline gives CDR1 MNHEY, CDR2 SMNVEV (reference sequence). The CDR3 runs to 15 residues. The CDR3 sequence: CASSWGTGQNTEAFF. The DNA of the CDR3 is TGTGCCAGCAGTTGGGGGACAGGGCAGAACACTGAAGCTTTCTTT.

The chain joins TRBV7-6 to TRBJ2-2; no clear D gene. From germline, CDR1 is SGHVS and CDR2 FNYEAQ. The CDR3 loop spans 13 amino acids. The V gene lost 8 bases and the J gene lost 2 bases, with 9 bases spanning the gap. The CDR3 DNA sequence: TGTGCCAGCGCCCAGGTCAACACCGGGGAGCTGTTTTTT. Its translation: CASAQVNTGELFF.

This clone was counted a few times. CDR3: CASSLKSEAFF. In DNA, the CDR3 is TGTGCCAGCAGCTTAAAGTCTGAAGCTTTCTTT. This sequence joins TRBV7-9 and TRBJ1-1; D uncertain. The V gene's germline CDR1 is SEHNR and CDR2 FQNEAQ (reference sequence). Trimming cost V 2 bases and J 6 bases, with 4 bases left between them. The CDR3 spans 11 residues.

The chain combines TRBV28 with TRBJ1-2, with unresolved D. In germline, CDR1 is MDHEN, CDR2 SYDVKM. Trimming pared 6 bases from V and 6 bases from J, leaving 20 bases between. The CDR3 is 15 amino acids. The CDR3 loop is CASSSTRAHSNGYTF. In DNA, the CDR3 is TGTGCCAGCAGCTCGACTCGTGCGCACTCTAATGGCTACACCTTC.